These 24 T cell receptor beta chains were all obtained from the same sample, sequenced in a study of OX40 agonist ivuxolimab in advanced cancers. Some clones are missing from TCRdb's copy, which holds only in-frame ones; the method was immunoSEQ multiplex PCR. The profile shows about 82,000 clones, 85% to 90% of them singletons. Sample: CD4+ or CD8+ T cells sorted from blood, taken in a trial of the OX40 agonist ivuxolimab. The receptors come from an adult with an advanced solid tumor such as melanoma, head and neck, liver or kidney cancer.

The rearrangement joins TRBV2 to TRBJ2-1; 9 positions agree with TRBD2. Germline V gene sequence: CDR1 SNHLY, CDR2 FYNNEI. J lost 12 bases, V lost 4 bases, and 1 base had no gene match. This CDR3 comprises 11 residues. The CDR3 bases are TGTGCCAGCAGTGGGACTAGCGTGCAGTTCTTC. As protein: CASSGTSVQFF.

The CDR3 spells CASSPRQLSYEQYF. In DNA form, the CDR3 reads TGTGCCAGCAGCCCTCGACAGTTATCCTACGAGCAGTACTTC. The V and J genes are TRBV11-1 and TRBJ2-7; D might be TRBD1 (5 bases). The germline CDR1 and CDR2 sequences are SGHAT and FQDESV (reference sequence). The CDR3 covers 14 residues. Trimming pared 5 bases from V and 1 base from J, leaving 12 bases between.

The rearrangement uses TRBV10-3 and TRBJ2-3; D is uncertain. Trimming removed 10 bases at V and 5 bases at J, with 7 bases between. The CDR3 spans 10 residues. Germline assignment: CDR1 ENHRY and CDR2 SYGVKD. CDR3 coding DNA: TGTGCCAAGCCAGTAGATACGCAGTATTTT. Translating gives CAKPVDTQYF.

V usage is TRBV4-1 and J usage is TRBJ2-1; 10 bases match TRBD1. Germline V lookup: CDR1 MGHRA, CDR2 YSYEKL. The CDR3 covers 17 residues. The ends lost 6 bases at V and 2 bases at J; junction bases unmatched: 10. This CDR3 is CASRREMGQGTYNEQFF. In DNA, the CDR3 is TGCGCCAGCAGACGCGAGATGGGACAGGGGACCTACAATGAGCAGTTCTTC.

This chain connects TRBV6-6 to TRBJ1-4, with TRBD1 as a possible D gene (5 bases). Germline CDR1 MNHNY, CDR2 SVGAGI (reference sequence). V lost 4 bases and J lost 7, with 16 bases in between. The CDR3 is 15 amino acids. Here the CDR3 DNA reads TGTGCCAGCAGTTCTCTGGGGCTCAGTGGTGAAAAACTGTTTTTT. Residues: CASSSLGLSGEKLFF.

The genes are TRBV27 and TRBJ2-7; D perhaps matches TRBD2 (7 bases). Germline CDR1 and CDR2: MNHEY and SMNVEV (reference sequence). The CDR3 is 17 amino acids. Trimming took 5 bases from V and 4 from J, leaving 24 bases between them. Here the CDR3 reads CASSPTWGGGSGYEQYF. DNA of the CDR3: TGTGCCAGCAGTCCGACATGGGGGGGCGGGAGTGGGTACGAGCAGTACTTC.

V is TRBV5-6 and J is TRBJ2-2, with 7 bases matching TRBD2. CDR1 SGHDT and CDR2 YYEEEE come from the germline V gene. The J segment lost 7 bases and the V segment lost 0 bases, leaving 15 bases of the junction unmatched. The CDR3 has 18 amino acids. The CDR3 loop reads CASSLATGTTLLVGELFF. For the CDR3, the DNA is TGTGCCAGCAGCTTGGCTACCGGGACTACCCTTTTGGTCGGGGAGCTGTTTTTT.

The rearrangement joins TRBV9 to TRBJ1-1; the D is unclear. The CDR3 totals 14 residues. The germline V and J ends were trimmed by 1 base and 1 base, with 8 bases remaining between them. Germline V gene sequence: CDR1 SGDLS, CDR2 YYNGEE. The CDR3 DNA is TGTGCCAGCAGCGTATCTGAGGGGAACACTGAAGCTTTCTTT. Protein sequence: CASSVSEGNTEAFF. The whole variable domain, filled in from reference TRBV9 and TRBJ1-1, reads DSGVTQTPKHLITATGQRVTLRCSPRSGDLSVYWYQQSLDQGLQFLIQYYNGEERAKGNILERFSAQQFPDLHSELNLSSLELGDSALYFCASSVSEGNTEAFFGQGTRLTVV.

This clone was seen only once. The chain couples TRBV30 to TRBJ2-7, with 10 positions matching TRBD2. The CDR3 runs 20 residues. Germline trimming cut 8 bases from V and 1 base from J; bases unmatched to any gene: 26. Germline lookup yields CDR1 GTSNPN and CDR2 SVGIG (reference sequence). CDR3 nucleotides: TGTGCCCCAACTCCCGCTCCGGGACTAGCGCGAACCGTAGGTTCCTACGAGCAGTACTTC. Its protein is CAPTPAPGLARTVGSYEQYF.

This clone has at least ten counts. Within the sample, other DNA sequences also encode this same CDR3. The genes are TRBV30 and TRBJ1-5, with D unresolved. Germline assignment: CDR1 GTSNPN and CDR2 SVGIG (reference sequence). Trimming stripped 2 bases from V and 0 bases from J, with 8 bases between. The CDR3 is 14 amino acids. The CDR3 here is CAWSTGNSNQPQHF. The CDR3 nucleotides are TGTGCCTGGAGTACCGGGAATAGCAATCAGCCCCAGCATTTT.

This clone was counted once. This chain uses TRBV5-1 with TRBJ2-7, with D perhaps TRBD1 (7 bases). V lost 6 bases to trimming and J lost 3 bases, with 13 bases between them. Germline values: CDR1 SGHRS, CDR2 YFSETQ. The CDR3 spans 13 residues. CDR3 sequence reads: CASNQGGGYEQYF. In DNA form, the CDR3 reads TGCGCCAGCAACCAGGGGGGCGGCTACGAGCAGTACTTC.

V and J are TRBV20-1 and TRBJ1-4; TRBD1 is a possible D gene (5 bases). The CDR3 consists of 11 residues. V was trimmed by 3 bases and J by 16 bases, leaving 15 bases between them. Germline V lookup: CDR1 DFQATT, CDR2 SNEGSKA (reference sequence). CDR3 in DNA: TGCAGTGCTAGGGGGGACCCACGGCCGTTTTTT. It translates to CSARGDPRPFF.

This rearrangement joins TRBV7-3 to TRBJ2-2, with 9 bases identical to TRBD2. The CDR3 runs to 15 residues. Germline CDR1 reads SGHTA; CDR2 reads FQGTGA. Trimming at V came to 4 bases and at J to 4 bases, leaving 4 bases not matched to a gene. CDR3 DNA sequence: TGTGCCAGCAGCTCCTTAGCGGGAGCCACCGGGGAGCTGTTTTTT. Protein sequence: CASSSLAGATGELFF.

The V call is TRBV5-1, the J call TRBJ2-3; TRBD2 matches 7 bases. Germline lookup yields CDR1 SGHRS and CDR2 YFSETQ. The CDR3 runs 14 residues. V trimming: 7 bases; J trimming: 2 bases; junction bases outside the gene matches: 7. The DNA for the CDR3 is TGCGCCAGCTGGGAGGGACTTCCCACAGATACGCAGTATTTT. It specifies CASWEGLPTDTQYF. The full variable domain, with the rest looked up from reference TRBV5-1 and TRBJ2-3, is KAGVTQTPRYLIKTRGQQVTLSCSPISGHRSVSWYQQTPGQGLQFLFEYFSETQRNKGNFPGRFSGRQFSNSRSEMNVSTLELGDSALYLCASWEGLPTDTQYFGPGTRLTVL.

The V call is TRBV25-1, the J call TRBJ2-1, with D possibly being TRBD2 (6 bases). The V gene lost 0 bases and the J gene lost 4 bases, with 13 bases spanning the gap. The CDR3 is 16 residues long. Looked up from germline, CDR1 is MGHDK and CDR2 is SYGVNS. CDR3 sequence (DNA): TGTGCCAGCAGTGAATATCTCGCGGGAAATTACAATGAGCAGTTCTTC. This sequence encodes CASSEYLAGNYNEQFF.

In DNA, the CDR3 is TGTGCCAGCAGCGTAGACCGGGGGCACGAGCAGTACTTC. Amino acids: CASSVDRGHEQYF. The rearrangement links TRBV9 to TRBJ2-5, with D perhaps TRBD1 or TRBD2 (6 bases each). The end of the DNA fits TRBJ2-7 better, so the J call may be wrong. The CDR3 consists of 13 residues. Per the germline V gene, CDR1 is SGDLS and CDR2 is YYNGEE.

The V gene is TRBV4-1, the J gene TRBJ1-2; D gene ambiguous. The germline gives CDR1 MGHRA, CDR2 YSYEKL. The CDR3 is 16 amino acids. V was cut by 4 bases and J by 5 bases, with 20 bases left in between. CDR3 protein: CASSLGNRPQTYGYTF. CDR3 bases: TGCGCCAGCAGCCTAGGTAACCGGCCCCAGACGTATGGCTACACCTTC.

This chain joins TRBV19 and TRBJ2-7, with D perhaps matching TRBD1 or TRBD2 (5 bases each). From germline, CDR1 is LNHDA and CDR2 SQIVND (reference sequence). V shed 9 bases and J shed 3 bases, with 18 bases lying between them. There are 14 residues in the CDR3. The CDR3 sequence: CASSDLGPFYEQYF. The CDR3 DNA is TGTGCCAGCTCGGACCTGGGACCCTTCTACGAGCAGTACTTC.

The sample holds a few counts of this clone. The chain is built from TRBV15 and TRBJ2-5; 10 bases align to TRBD2. Germline V gene sequence: CDR1 LNHNV, CDR2 YYDKDF (reference sequence). Germline trimming cut 2 bases from V and 4 bases from J; bases unmatched to any gene: 7. This CDR3 region has 16 residues. The CDR3 DNA reads as TGTGCCACCAGCAGAAAATCTAGCGGGAGCGGAGAGACCCAGTACTTC. Translation gives CATSRKSSGSGETQYF.

This clone is classed as medium-sized. This chain uses TRBV19 with TRBJ2-5; D is uncertain. The CDR3 has 11 residues. Trimming cost V 9 bases and J 5 bases, with 10 bases left between them. Germline V lookup: CDR1 LNHDA, CDR2 SQIVND (reference sequence). In DNA form, the CDR3 reads TGTGCCAGCCGGTCTGGGGAGACCCAGTACTTC. As protein: CASRSGETQYF.

The chain links TRBV19 to TRBJ1-5; no reliable D call. The length of the CDR3 is 14 residues. Germline V lookup: CDR1 LNHDA, CDR2 SQIVND (reference sequence). Trimming removed 3 bases at V and 1 base at J, with 7 bases between. CDR3 in DNA: TGTGCCAGTAGTATCGGGAGCAGCAATCAGCCCCAGCATTTT. Translated, it gives CASSIGSSNQPQHF. The whole variable domain, remainder taken from reference TRBV19 and TRBJ1-5, is DGGITQSPKYLFRKEGQNVTLSCEQNLNHDAMYWYRQDPGQGLRLIYYSQIVNDFQKGDIAEGYSVSREKKESFPLTVTSAQKNPTAFYLCASSIGSSNQPQHFGDGTRLSIL.

The DNA for the CDR3 is TGCGCCAGCAGCTTCGGAGGGAGCAATCAGCCCCAGCATTTT. Translated, it gives CASSFGGSNQPQHF. The chain is built from TRBV5-1 and TRBJ1-5, with no clear D. V lost 2 bases to trimming and J lost 1 base, with 7 bases between them. The CDR3 loop spans 14 amino acids. Germline V lookup: CDR1 SGHRS, CDR2 YFSETQ.

The chain joins TRBV25-1 to TRBJ2-1; TRBD2 matches at 9 bases. The CDR3 spans 14 residues. The germline V gene has CDR1 MGHDK and CDR2 SYGVNS. The ends lost 5 bases at V and 8 bases at J; junction bases unmatched: 7. CDR3 sequence reads: CASSNWAGGDEQFF. In nucleotides, the CDR3 is TGTGCCAGCAGTAACTGGGCGGGAGGGGATGAGCAGTTCTTC.

V and J are TRBV5-4 and TRBJ1-2, with unresolved D. Deletions cut 0 bases from V and 0 bases from J, with 9 bases between. Germline V gene data show CDR1 as SGHNT and CDR2 as YYREEE (reference sequence). The CDR3 extends over 15 amino acids. The CDR3 is CASSLAGLTNYGYTF. The CDR3 coding sequence is TGTGCCAGCAGCTTGGCCGGGTTAACTAACTATGGCTACACCTTC.